This record looks at one T cell receptor beta chain sequence and its context. RNA transcripts were the template, and TCR beta CDR3 regions were amplified from them. Investigators did first-round RT-PCR with HTBI primers, then second-round multiplex PCR. TCRdb fed the multiplex PCR reads into MiXCR, producing one record per CDR3 protein. The sample yields under 350,000 distinct CDR3 sequences, 17% seen once. Germline V CDR1 and CDR2: LNHNV, YYDKDF (reference sequence). This CDR3 is 17 amino acids long. V lost 2 bases, J lost 1 base, and 2 bases stayed unmatched. This record comes from a study of Graves' ophthalmopathy and Graves' hyperthyroidism.

The TCR originated in an adult man with Graves' ophthalmopathy. The chain recombines TRBV15 with TRBJ2-6; 10 bases fit TRBD1. Material for sequencing was peripheral blood. The CDR3 spells CATSRPGQGSGANVLTF. The DNA for the CDR3 is TGTGCCACCAGCAGACCGGGACAGGGGTCTGGGGCCAACGTCCTGACTTTC.